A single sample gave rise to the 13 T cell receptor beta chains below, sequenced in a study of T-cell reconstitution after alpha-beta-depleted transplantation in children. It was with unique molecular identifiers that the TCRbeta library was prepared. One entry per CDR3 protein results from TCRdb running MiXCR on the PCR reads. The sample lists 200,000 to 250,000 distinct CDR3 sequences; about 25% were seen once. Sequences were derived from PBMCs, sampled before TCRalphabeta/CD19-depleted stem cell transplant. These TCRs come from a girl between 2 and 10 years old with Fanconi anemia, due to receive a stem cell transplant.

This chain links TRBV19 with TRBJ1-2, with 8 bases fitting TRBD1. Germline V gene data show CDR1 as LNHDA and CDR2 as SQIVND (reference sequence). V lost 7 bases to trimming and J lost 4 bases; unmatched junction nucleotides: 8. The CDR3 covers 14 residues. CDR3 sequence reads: CASTETGTGYGYTF. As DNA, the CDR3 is TGTGCCAGTACCGAAACCGGGACAGGCTATGGCTACACCTTC.

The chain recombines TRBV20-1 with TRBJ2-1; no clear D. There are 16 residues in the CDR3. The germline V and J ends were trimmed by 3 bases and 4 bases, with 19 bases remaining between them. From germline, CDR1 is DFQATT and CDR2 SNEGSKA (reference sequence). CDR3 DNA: TGCAGTGCTAGGGCCCAGGTCTATTCTAGGTACAATGAGCAGTTCTTC. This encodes CSARAQVYSRYNEQFF.

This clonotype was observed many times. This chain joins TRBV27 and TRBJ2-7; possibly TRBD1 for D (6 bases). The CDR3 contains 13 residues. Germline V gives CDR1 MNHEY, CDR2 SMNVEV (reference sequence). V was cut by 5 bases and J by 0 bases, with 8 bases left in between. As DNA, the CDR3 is TGTGCCAGCAGTCCGACAGGCTCCTACGAGCAGTACTTC. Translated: CASSPTGSYEQYF.

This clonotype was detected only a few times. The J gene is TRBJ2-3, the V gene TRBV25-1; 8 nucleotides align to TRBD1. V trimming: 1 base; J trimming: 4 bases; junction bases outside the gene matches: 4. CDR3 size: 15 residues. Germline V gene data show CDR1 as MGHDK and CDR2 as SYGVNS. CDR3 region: CASSEFRTGPDTQYF. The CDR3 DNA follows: TGTGCCAGCAGTGAATTCCGGACAGGGCCAGATACGCAGTATTTT.

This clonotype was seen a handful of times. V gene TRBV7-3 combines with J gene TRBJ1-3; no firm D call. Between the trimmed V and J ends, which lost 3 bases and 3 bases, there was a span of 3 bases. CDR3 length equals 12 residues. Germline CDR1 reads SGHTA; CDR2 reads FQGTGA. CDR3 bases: TGTGCCAGCAGCTTGAATGGAAACACCATATATTTT. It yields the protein CASSLNGNTIYF.

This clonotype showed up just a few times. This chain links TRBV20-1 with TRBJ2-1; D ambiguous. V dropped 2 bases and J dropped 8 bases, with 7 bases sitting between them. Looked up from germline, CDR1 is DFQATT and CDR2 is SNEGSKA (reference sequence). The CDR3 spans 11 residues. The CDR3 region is CSARIFYEQFF. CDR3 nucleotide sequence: TGCAGTGCTAGAATCTTCTATGAGCAGTTCTTC.

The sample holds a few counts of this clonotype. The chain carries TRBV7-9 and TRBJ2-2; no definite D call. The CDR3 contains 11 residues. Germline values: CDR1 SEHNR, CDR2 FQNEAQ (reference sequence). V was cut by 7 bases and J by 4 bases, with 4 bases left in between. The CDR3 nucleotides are TGTGCCAGCACCATCACCGGGGAGCTGTTTTTT. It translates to CASTITGELFF.

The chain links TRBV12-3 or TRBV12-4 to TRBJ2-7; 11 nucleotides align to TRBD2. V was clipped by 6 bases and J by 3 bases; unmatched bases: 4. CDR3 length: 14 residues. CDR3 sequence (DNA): TGTGCCAGCAGGAGGGGACTAGCGGACTACGAGCAGTACTTC. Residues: CASRRGLADYEQYF.

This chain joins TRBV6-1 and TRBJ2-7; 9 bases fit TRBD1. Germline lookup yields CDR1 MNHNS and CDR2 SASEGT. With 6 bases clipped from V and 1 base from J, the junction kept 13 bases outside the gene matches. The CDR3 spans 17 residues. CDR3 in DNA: TGTGCCAGCAGCCGACGGAGGCCGGGACAGGGTTCCTACGAGCAGTACTTC. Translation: CASSRRRPGQGSYEQYF.

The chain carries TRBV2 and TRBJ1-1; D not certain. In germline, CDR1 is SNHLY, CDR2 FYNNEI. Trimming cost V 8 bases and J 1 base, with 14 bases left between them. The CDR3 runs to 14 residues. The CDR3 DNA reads TGTGCCAGCCCTCTAGAGCAGAGGAACACTGAAGCTTTCTTT. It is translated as CASPLEQRNTEAFF.

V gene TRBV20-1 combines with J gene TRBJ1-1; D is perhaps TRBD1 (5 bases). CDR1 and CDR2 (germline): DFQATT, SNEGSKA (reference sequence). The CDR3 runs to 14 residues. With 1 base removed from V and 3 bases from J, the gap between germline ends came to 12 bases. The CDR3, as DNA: TGCAGTGCTAGAGTGGCAGGGCGGGACACTGAAGCTTTCTTT. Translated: CSARVAGRDTEAFF.

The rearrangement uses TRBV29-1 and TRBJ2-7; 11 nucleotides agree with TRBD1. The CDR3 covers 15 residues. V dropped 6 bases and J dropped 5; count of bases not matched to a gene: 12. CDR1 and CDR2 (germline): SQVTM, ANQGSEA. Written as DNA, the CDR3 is TGCAGCGTCCTAAAAGTAGGGACAGGGGGACACGAGCAGTACTTC. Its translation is CSVLKVGTGGHEQYF.

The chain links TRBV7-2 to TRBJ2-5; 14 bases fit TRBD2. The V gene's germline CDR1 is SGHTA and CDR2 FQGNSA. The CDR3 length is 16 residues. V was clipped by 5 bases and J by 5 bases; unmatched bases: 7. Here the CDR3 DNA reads TGTGCCAGCAGCCCCCGACTAGCGGGGGGGATGGAGACCCAGTACTTC. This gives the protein CASSPRLAGGMETQYF.